This TCR beta chain was found in a study of vaccination and CD4 T cells after COVID-19. On the study more broadly: The cells in question were stimulated using overlapping spike peptides derived from SARS-CoV-2, HCoV-NL63, HCoV-OC43 and HCoV-229E. Study-level results: Rising from around 20 to 38, the median of SARS-CoV-2-reactive clonotypes did not change significantly.

Turning to this clonotype: Its antigen is unidentified.

This sample's treatment: roughly 11-day PBMC culture with coronavirus spike peptide pools or control peptides (ViraFEST assay). Negative selection enriched CD4+ T cells from cultures at roughly 10 days. In germline, CDR1 is SGHTA, CDR2 FQGNSA. Losses at the gene ends were 5 bases for V and 4 bases for J; bases not matched to a gene: 9. The CDR3 spans 16 residues. Oncomine TCR Beta short-read sequencing was applied to DNA from cultured CD4+ T cells. TCRdb redid the calling of the PCR reads with MiXCR, one entry per CDR3 protein. This table has tens of thousands of distinct CDR3 sequences, about 60% appearing once.

The chain carries TRBV7-2 and TRBJ1-4, with 8 nucleotides matching TRBD1. Sequencing was done on a sample of CD4+ T cells from blood, cultured in vitro. The sequence came from a human donor who had recovered from COVID-19. Here the CDR3 DNA reads TGTGCCAGCAGCCCCCAGCACAGGGGGTATAATGAAAAACTGTTTTTT. Protein product: CASSPQHRGYNEKLFF.